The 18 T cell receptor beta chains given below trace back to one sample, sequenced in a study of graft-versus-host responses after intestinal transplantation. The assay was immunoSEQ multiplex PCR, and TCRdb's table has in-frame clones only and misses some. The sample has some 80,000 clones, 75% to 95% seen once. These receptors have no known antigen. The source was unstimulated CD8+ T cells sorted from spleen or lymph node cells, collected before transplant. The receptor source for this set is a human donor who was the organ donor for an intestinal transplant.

CDR3 sequence (DNA): TGTGCCAGCAGCGTGACGAGCAGCAATGAGCAGTTCTTC. As protein: CASSVTSSNEQFF. The rearrangement uses TRBV7-3 and TRBJ2-1; no definite D call. In germline, CDR1 is SGHTA, CDR2 FQGTGA. This CDR3 region has 13 residues. The V end was cut by 5 bases, the J end by 6 bases, with 11 bases between.

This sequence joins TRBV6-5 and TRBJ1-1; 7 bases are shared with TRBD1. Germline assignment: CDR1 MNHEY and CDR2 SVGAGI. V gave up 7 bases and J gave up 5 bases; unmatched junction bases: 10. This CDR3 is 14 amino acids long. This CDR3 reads CASNLGQAGTEAFF. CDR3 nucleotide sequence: TGTGCCAGCAACCTCGGACAGGCGGGTACTGAAGCTTTCTTT.

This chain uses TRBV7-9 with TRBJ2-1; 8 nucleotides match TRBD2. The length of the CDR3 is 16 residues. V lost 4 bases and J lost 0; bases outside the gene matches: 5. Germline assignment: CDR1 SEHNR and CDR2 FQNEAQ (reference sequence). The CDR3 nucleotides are TGTGCCAGCAGCTCCTTAGCGGGGAGCTCCTACAATGAGCAGTTCTTC. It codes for CASSSLAGSSYNEQFF.

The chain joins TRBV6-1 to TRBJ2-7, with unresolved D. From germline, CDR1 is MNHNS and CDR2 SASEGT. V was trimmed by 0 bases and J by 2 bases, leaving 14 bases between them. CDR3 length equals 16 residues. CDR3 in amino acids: CASSEAHLPTTYEQYF. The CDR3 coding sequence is TGTGCCAGCAGTGAAGCGCATTTACCGACCACCTACGAGCAGTACTTC.

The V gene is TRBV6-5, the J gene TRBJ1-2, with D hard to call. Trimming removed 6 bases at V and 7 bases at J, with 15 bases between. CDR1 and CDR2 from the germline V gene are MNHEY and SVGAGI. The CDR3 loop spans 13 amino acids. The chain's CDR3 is CASSTGSGGGYTF. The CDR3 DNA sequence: TGTGCCAGCAGCACCGGGTCGGGCGGTGGCTACACCTTC.

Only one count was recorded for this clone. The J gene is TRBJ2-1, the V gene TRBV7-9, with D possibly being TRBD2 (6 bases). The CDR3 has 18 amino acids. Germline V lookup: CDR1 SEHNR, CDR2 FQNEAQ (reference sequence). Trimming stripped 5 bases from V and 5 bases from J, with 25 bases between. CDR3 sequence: CASSLGEGYLAQNNEQFF. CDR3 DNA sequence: TGTGCCAGCAGCCTAGGAGAGGGGTACCTAGCGCAAAACAATGAGCAGTTCTTC.

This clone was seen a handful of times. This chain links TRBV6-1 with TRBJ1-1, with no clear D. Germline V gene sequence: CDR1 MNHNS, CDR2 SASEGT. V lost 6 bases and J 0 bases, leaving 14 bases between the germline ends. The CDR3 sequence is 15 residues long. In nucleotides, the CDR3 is TGTGCCAGCAGCCTTTTGTTGGGGATGAACACTGAAGCTTTCTTT. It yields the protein CASSLLLGMNTEAFF.

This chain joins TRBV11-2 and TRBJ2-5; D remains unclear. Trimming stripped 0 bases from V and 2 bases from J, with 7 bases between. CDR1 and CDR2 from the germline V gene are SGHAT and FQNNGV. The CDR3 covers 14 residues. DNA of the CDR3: TGTGCCAGCAGCTTAGACCCCAGGCAAGAGACCCAGTACTTC. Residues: CASSLDPRQETQYF.

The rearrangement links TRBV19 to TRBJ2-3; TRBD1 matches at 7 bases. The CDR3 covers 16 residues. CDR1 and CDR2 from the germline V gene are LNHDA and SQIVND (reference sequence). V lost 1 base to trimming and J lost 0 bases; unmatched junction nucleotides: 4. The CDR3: CASSIGGTDSTDTQYF. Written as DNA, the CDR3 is TGTGCCAGTAGTATAGGGGGGACAGACAGCACAGATACGCAGTATTTT.

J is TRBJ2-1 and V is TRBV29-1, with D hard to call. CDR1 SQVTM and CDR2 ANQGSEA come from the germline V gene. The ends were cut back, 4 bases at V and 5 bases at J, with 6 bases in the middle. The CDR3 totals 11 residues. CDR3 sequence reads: CSVGLNNEQFF. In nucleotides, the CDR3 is TGCAGCGTTGGGCTGAACAATGAGCAGTTCTTC.

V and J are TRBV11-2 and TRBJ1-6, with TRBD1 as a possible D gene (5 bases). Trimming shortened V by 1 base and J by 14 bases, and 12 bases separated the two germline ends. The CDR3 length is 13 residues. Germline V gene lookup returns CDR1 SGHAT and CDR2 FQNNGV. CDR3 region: CASSLGGEWTLHF. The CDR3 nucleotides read TGTGCCAGCAGCTTAGGAGGGGAGTGGACCCTCCACTTT.

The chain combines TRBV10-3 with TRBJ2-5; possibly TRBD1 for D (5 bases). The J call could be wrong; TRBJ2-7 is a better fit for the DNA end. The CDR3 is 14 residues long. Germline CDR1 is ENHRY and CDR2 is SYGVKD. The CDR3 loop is CAISEQVQSYEQYF. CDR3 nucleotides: TGTGCCATCAGTGAACAGGTCCAGTCCTACGAGCAGTACTTC.

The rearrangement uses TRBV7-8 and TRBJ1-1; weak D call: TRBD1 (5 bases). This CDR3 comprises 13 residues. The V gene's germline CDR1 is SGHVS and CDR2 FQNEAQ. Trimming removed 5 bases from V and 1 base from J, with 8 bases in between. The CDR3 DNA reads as TGTGCCAGCAGCCTAGGGACGAACACTGAAGCTTTCTTT. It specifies CASSLGTNTEAFF.

CDR3 in amino acids: CASRFQQGGEGTGELFF. CDR3 DNA: TGTGCCAGCAGATTCCAGCAGGGCGGGGAGGGGACCGGGGAGCTGTTTTTT. The chain uses TRBV27 and TRBJ2-2, with 7 bases fitting TRBD2. The CDR3 runs 17 residues. Germline values: CDR1 MNHEY, CDR2 SMNVEV (reference sequence). The trim removed 6 bases at V and 5 bases at J, leaving 15 bases unmatched.

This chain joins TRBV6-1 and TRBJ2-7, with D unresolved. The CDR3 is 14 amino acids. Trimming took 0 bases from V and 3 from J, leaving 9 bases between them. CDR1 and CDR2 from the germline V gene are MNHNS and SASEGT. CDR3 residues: CASSEAVGYYEQYF. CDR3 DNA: TGTGCCAGCAGTGAAGCGGTAGGGTACTACGAGCAGTACTTC.

CDR3 sequence (DNA): TGTGCCAGCAGTGAAGACCCGGTGTTAGGGTACGCAGATACGCAGTATTTT. Residues: CASSEDPVLGYADTQYF. This chain joins TRBV6-1 and TRBJ2-3; D ambiguous. This CDR3 spans 17 amino acids. V shed 1 base and J shed 4 bases, with 18 bases lying between them. Germline V gene data show CDR1 as MNHNS and CDR2 as SASEGT.

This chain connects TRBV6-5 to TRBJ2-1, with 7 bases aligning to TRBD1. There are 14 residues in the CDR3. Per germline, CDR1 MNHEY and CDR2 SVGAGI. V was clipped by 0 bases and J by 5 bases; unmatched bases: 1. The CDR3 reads CASSYSGTDNEQFF. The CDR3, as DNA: TGTGCCAGCAGTTACTCGGGGACAGACAATGAGCAGTTCTTC.

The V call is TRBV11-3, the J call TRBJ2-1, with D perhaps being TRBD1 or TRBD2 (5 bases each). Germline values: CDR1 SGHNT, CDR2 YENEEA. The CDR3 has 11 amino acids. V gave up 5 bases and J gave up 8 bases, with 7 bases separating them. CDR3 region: CASSLGHEQFF. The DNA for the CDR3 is TGTGCCAGCAGCCTGGGACATGAGCAGTTCTTC.